Below, 2 T cell receptor beta chains from the same sample are listed, as sequenced in a study of blood T cell repertoires in COVID-19. Some clones are missing from TCRdb's copy, which holds only in-frame ones; the method was immunoSEQ multiplex PCR. The table records about 220,000 clones, 84% of them present only once. Material for sequencing was peripheral blood. All receptors derive from a woman aged 30 to 39 who had recovered from COVID-19.

Here the CDR3 reads CASSGNRGNRNTIYF. DNA for the CDR3: TGTGCCAGCAGCGGAAACAGGGGAAATAGAAACACCATATATTTT. V gene TRBV9 combines with J gene TRBJ1-3; TRBD1 aligns across 7 bases. Germline lookup yields CDR1 SGDLS and CDR2 YYNGEE. CDR3 size: 15 residues. Germline trimming cut 3 bases from V and 5 bases from J; bases unmatched to any gene: 8.

V and J are TRBV4-1 and TRBJ1-5; no clear D gene. The V gene's germline CDR1 is MGHRA and CDR2 YSYEKL. The CDR3 contains 18 residues. The V and J ends lost 1 base and 0 bases respectively, with 16 bases between them. The CDR3 reads CASSQGLFARISNQPQHF. The CDR3 DNA follows: TGCGCCAGCAGCCAAGGGCTATTCGCCAGGATTAGCAATCAGCCCCAGCATTTT.